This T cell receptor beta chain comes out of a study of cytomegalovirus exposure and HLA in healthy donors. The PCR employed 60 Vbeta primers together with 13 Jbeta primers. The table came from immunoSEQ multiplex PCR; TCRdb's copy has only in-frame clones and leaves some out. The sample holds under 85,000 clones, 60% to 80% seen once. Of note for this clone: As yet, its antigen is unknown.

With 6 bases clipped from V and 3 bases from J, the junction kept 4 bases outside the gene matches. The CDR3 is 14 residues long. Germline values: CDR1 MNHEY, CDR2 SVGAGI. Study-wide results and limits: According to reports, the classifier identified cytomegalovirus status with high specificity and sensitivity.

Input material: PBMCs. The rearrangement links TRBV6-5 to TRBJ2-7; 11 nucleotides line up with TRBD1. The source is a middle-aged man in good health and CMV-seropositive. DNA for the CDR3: TGTGCCAGCAGGGGGACAGGGGGGTTCTACGAGCAGTACTTC. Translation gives CASRGTGGFYEQYF.